This TCR beta chain was captured by sequencing in a study of shared clonotypes between healthy human individuals (TCRdb year 2020). Broadly, across the study: The cohort included three men and a couple of women between 18 and 49 years of age. Blood TCR repertoires of about 5 healthy adults were deeply sequenced to estimate repertoire size and the extent of clonotype sharing between individuals. Libraries were prepared and TCR repertoires were sequenced by different laboratories using diverse techniques, in order to increase sequencing depth and limit assay-specific biases. Between about 0.85 and 10 billion PBMCs per donor were obtained by leukapheresis. For each donor, three plates each were used for CD4 naive and CD4 memory, two plates were used for CD8 naive, and one plate was used for CD8 memory.

Compared with germline, V lacks 5 bases and J lacks 2 bases; bases without a gene match: 8. CDR1 and CDR2 are drawn from the germline V gene: SGHTA, FQGNSA. Its CDR3 holds 15 amino acids, cysteine through phenylalanine. The read is trimmed to its CDR3 DNA, 45 bases read in frame from base 1. As for this clone: The antigen it binds to is not known. No base quality information exists; no much larger clone differs at one position.

What the authors observed across the whole study: Pairwise subsampling led to the expectation that sequencing depth would affect the degree of clonotype sharing among donors. Higher generation probabilities were observed for clonotypes shared by all four sorted-subset donors than for non-shared clonotypes. Larger estimated clonotype richness was generally found for naive subsets than for memory subsets. Sharing across several donors was observed for about 5% of naive CD4, over 3% of naive CD8, 2.3% of memory CD4, and around 0.4% of memory CD8 clonotypes. Because the study included a small number of donors, the genetic and exposure-history diversity represented was limited. Sampling was restricted to blood, and TCR repertoires in tissues likely differ from the TCR repertoires found in blood. Rarefaction of sorted-subset datasets indicated incomplete sequencing despite the large sequencing depth.

Using the deep immunoSEQ assay, TCR CDR3 regions were amplified from genomic DNA by multiplex PCR. For each cell subset, the extracted genomic DNA was distributed evenly across all wells of several immunoSEQ 96-well plates, and each plate served as one replicate. For sorted subsets, 200 to 250 ng of genomic DNA, equivalent to around 29,000 T cell genomes, went into each replicate PCR. Purified libraries were quantified with a Qubit 3.0 fluorometer, sized on a Bioanalyzer 2100, and re-quantified with the KAPA Library Quantification kit. Every immunoSEQ 96-well plate was sequenced on a separate single-read 150-cycle Illumina NextSeq 550 flow cell. As for the original processing: Because only junctional sequences without quality scores were contained in the immunoSEQ output, filtering matching that applied to full-length reads could not be performed. To assign V/J genes and CDR3, sequences were annotated against IMGT germline references using PyIR, a Python wrapper for IgBLAST v1.9. Any read was removed if the V/J assignment was weak (E-value above 1e-6), the CDR3 was missing, or the read contained stop codons, out-of-frame junctions, or ambiguous translated residues. V3J clonotypes were defined as sequences sharing an identical inferred V gene, J gene, and CDR3 amino acid sequence. Percentage overlap between repertoires was computed as shared unique clonotypes divided by the size of the smaller repertoire. RTK rarefaction, the Chao1 estimator, and Recon v2.1 estimates of unobserved clonotypes were used to assess repertoire richness. For all TCRbeta clonotypes obtained by the gDNA method from a few donors, generation probabilities were computed with OLGA. The immuneACCESS repertoire file appears here via TCRdb, limited to in-frame rearrangements. These files lack a portion of the clones; in checked studies, under half of the deficit traces to unresolved V genes, and the cause of the others is not known. V, J and clone size derive from that table, while D and trimming were established from the DNA sequence. Recorded for this sample are a few million clones; 90% to 97% of them occurred a single time. The ten largest make up roughly 0.13% of the sample.

Donors were healthy HIV-negative adults with no recently reported acute infections or vaccinations. Every donor was a Caucasian adult residing in Nashville, Tennessee, USA. Magnetic negative selection was used to enrich CD4+ T cells, after which naive cells were positively selected on CD45RA and the negative fraction became the memory subset. After blood collection by leukapheresis, PBMCs were isolated using Ficoll-Histopaque density gradient centrifugation and then cryopreserved in the vapor phase of liquid nitrogen. Analytical flow cytometry was used to check the purity and quantity of each magnetically sorted T cell population. Each sorted fraction had its genomic DNA isolated and then quantified by UV absorbance on a Nanodrop 2000c.

The receptor comes from a man younger than 30 in good health. The material sequenced was naive CD4+ T cells sorted from blood. This sample's cell subset or site label indicates: CD45RA+ positively selected. The chain uses TRBV7-2 and TRBJ2-7, with 8 junctional bases fitting TRBD2. The DNA is TGTGCCAGCAGCCCCTTAGCGGGGCCACCCTACGAGCAGTACTTC. Its amino acids are CASSPLAGPPYEQYF.